Here is one TCR beta chain with its context. Busulfan-fludarabine conditioning, marrow transplant, and cyclophosphamide on days +3 and +4 were administered. Germline-derived CDR1 and CDR2 are LNHNV and YYDKDF (reference sequence). J gave up 7 bases and V 2 bases, and 4 bases lay outside the gene matches. The CDR3 sequence is 15 residues long. Some clones are missing from TCRdb's copy, which holds only in-frame ones; the method was immunoSEQ multiplex PCR. Altogether 6,100 or so clones are present, 60% to 80% being singletons, with the ten largest covering 20% to 25%. The data were taken from a study of T cells after posttransplantation cyclophosphamide.

Specimen: PBMCs, collected just under 1,500 days after allogeneic stem cell transplant with posttransplant cyclophosphamide. The chain employs TRBV15 and TRBJ1-6, with 8 bases matching TRBD1. This TCR was recovered from a male patient aged 25-45 years who received an allogeneic stem cell transplant from a related donor, was CMV-positive, and had acute GVHD only. Some of these T cells may belong to the graft donor. Here the CDR3 DNA reads TGTGCCACCAGCAGAACCGGGACAGGAAATTCACCCCTCCACTTT. Its translation is CATSRTGTGNSPLHF.